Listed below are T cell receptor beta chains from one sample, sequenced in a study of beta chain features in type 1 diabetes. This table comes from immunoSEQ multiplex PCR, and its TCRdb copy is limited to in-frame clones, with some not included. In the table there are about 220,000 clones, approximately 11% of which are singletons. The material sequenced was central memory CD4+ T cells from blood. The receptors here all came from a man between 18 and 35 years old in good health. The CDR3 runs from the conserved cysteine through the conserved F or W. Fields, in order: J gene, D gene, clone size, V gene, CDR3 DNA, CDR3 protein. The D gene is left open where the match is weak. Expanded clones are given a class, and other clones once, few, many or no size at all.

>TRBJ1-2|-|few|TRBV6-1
TGTGCCAGCAGTGAACGGGACAAGTCCTATGGCTACACCTTC
CASSERDKSYGYTF
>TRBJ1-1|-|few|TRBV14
TGTGCCAGCAGCCGACAGACTTTGAACACTGAAGCTTTCTTT
CASSRQTLNTEAFF
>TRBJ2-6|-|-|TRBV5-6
TGTGCCAGCAGCCTTGGAAGCTCTGGGGCCAACGTCCTGACTTTC
CASSLGSSGANVLTF
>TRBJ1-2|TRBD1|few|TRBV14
TGTGCCAGCAGCCGGGGGACAGGCTCTGACTATGGCTACACCTTC
CASSRGTGSDYGYTF
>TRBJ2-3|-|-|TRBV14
TGTGCCAGCAGCCACCAGGGTACGCAGTATTTT
CASSHQGTQYF
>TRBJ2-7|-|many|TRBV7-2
TGTGCCAGCAGCCCCGGCTCGGGGGACGTTGCCGAGCAGTACTTC
CASSPGSGDVAEQYF
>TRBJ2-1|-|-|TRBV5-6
TGTGCCAGCAGCCTCCGGGGGAACTGGGGCAGAGCTTACAATGAGCAGTTCTTC
CASSLRGNWGRAYNEQFF
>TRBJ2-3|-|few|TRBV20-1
TGCAGTGCTAGTCCTTCCGTTACGCAGTATTTT
CSASPSVTQYF
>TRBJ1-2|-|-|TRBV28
TGTGCCAGCAGTTTGCAGAGCTATGGCTACACCTTC
CASSLQSYGYTF
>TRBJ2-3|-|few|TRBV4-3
TGCGCCAGCAGCCAAGACCTAGATACGCAGTATTTT
CASSQDLDTQYF
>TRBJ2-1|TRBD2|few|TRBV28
TGTGCCAGCAGCCGGCGGACTAGCGGGCCTGAGCAGTTCTTC
CASSRRTSGPEQFF
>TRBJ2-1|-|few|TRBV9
TGTGCCAGCAGCGTTGGAGGGTCTACCTACAATGAGCAGTTCTTC
CASSVGGSTYNEQFF
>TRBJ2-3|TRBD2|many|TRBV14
TGTGCCAGCAGCAAGCCCATAGCGGGTGGAAGATATAGCACAGATACGCAGTATTTT
CASSKPIAGGRYSTDTQYF
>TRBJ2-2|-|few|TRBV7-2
TGTGCCAGCAGCTTCAGATGGGGTTCCGGGGAGCTGTTTTTT
CASSFRWGSGELFF
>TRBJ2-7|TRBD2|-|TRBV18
TGTGCCAGCTCACCGATAGCGGGATCGGGGGAGCAGTACTTC
CASSPIAGSGEQYF
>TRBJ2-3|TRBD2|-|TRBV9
TGTGCCAGCAGCCCTAGCGGGGACACAGATACGCAGTATTTT
CASSPSGDTDTQYF
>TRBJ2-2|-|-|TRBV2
TGTGCCAGCAGACAGGCGGCGGGGTCCACCGGGGAGCTGTTTTTT
CASRQAAGSTGELFF
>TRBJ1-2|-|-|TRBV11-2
TGTGCCAGCAGCTTAAGCAGGGTCGGCGGTGGCTACACCTTC
CASSLSRVGGGYTF
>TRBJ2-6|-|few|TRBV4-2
TGTGCCAGCAGCCCTTCGTGGGCATTCTCTGGGGCCAACGTCCTGACTTTC
CASSPSWAFSGANVLTF
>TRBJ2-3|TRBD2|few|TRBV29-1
TGCAGCGTTACAGTAGGACTAGCGGGAGGGAGAGATACGCAGTATTTT
CSVTVGLAGGRDTQYF
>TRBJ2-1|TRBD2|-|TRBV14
TGTGCCAGCAGCCAAGCGTGGACTAGCGGGAATAATGAGCAGTTCTTC
CASSQAWTSGNNEQFF
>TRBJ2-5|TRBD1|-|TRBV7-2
TGTGCCAGCAGACAGGGGAGCCAAGACCAGTACTTC
CASRQGSQDQYF
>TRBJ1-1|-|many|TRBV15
TGTGCCACCAGCAGAGAAGAGTACACTGAAGCTTTCTTT
CATSREEYTEAFF
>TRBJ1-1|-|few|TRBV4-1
TGCGCCAGCAGCCAAGACCGGGCTGAAGCTTTCTTT
CASSQDRAEAFF
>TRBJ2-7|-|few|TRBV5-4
TGTGCCAGCAGCTCCCGGGACAACAGGCAGTACTTC
CASSSRDNRQYF
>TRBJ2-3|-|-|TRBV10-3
TGTGCCATCAGTTACACAGATACGCAGTATTTT
CAISYTDTQYF
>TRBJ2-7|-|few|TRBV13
TGTGCCAGCAGCCACCGGGCCAGAAGTATTTCCTACGAGCAGTACTTC
CASSHRARSISYEQYF
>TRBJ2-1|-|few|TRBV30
TGTGCCTGGGGGTTAGGGACTCCGGCCCATGAGCAGTTCTTC
CAWGLGTPAHEQFF
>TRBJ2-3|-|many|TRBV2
TGTGCCAGCAGCCAACCGGGAGATACGCAGTATTTT
CASSQPGDTQYF
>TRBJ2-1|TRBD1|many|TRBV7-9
TGTGCCAGCAGCTGGGGGACAGGATCGGATGAGCAGTTCTTC
CASSWGTGSDEQFF
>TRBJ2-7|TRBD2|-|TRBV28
TGTGCCAGCAGTAAAGGACTAGCGGGTGGAATTGAGCAGTACTTC
CASSKGLAGGIEQYF
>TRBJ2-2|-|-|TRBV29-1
TGCAGCGTTGAAACGGGGCTGAGCGGCACCGGGGAGCTGTTTTTT
CSVETGLSGTGELFF
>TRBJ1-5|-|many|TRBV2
TGTGCCAGCAGTGAAGGATCAGGGGAGGGTCAGCCCCAGCATTTT
CASSEGSGEGQPQHF
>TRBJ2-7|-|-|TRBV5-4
TGTGCCAGCAGCCCCAAGGTGGGGTCCTACGAGCAGTACTTC
CASSPKVGSYEQYF
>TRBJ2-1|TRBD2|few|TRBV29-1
TGCAGCGCCCGACTAGCGGGAGTCAATGAGCAGTTCTTC
CSARLAGVNEQFF
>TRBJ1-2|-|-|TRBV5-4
TGTGCCAGCAGCTCATACAGGGCGCAAGGCTACACCTTC
CASSSYRAQGYTF
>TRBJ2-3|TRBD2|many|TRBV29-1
TGCAGCGCCCGCGGGTTAGCGGGAGAAGGGGATACGCAGTATTTT
CSARGLAGEGDTQYF
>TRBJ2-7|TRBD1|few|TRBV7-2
TGTGCCAGCAGCTCCGACAGGGGGTACGAGCAGTACTTC
CASSSDRGYEQYF
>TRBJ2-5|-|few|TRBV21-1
TGTGCCAGCACCGTTTTCTCGTTGACAGGGGACTTCTTACCGTACCAAGAGACCCAGTACTTC
CASTVFSLTGDFLPYQETQYF
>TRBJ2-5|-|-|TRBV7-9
TGTGCCAGCAGCTCAATAGCGGTACAGCAAGAGACCCAGTACTTC
CASSSIAVQQETQYF
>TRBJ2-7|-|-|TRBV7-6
TGTGCCAGCAGCTTAGGCGGCACCTACGAGCAGTACTTC
CASSLGGTYEQYF
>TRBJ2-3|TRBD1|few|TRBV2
TGTGCCAGCAAGGACAGGGGCCTCACAGATACGCAGTATTTT
CASKDRGLTDTQYF
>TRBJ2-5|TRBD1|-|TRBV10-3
TGTGCCATCAGAAATGGACAGGGGCCGGAGACCCAGTACTTC
CAIRNGQGPETQYF
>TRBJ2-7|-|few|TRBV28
TGTGCCAGCAGCGAAACGGGAGACTACGAGCAGTACTTC
CASSETGDYEQYF
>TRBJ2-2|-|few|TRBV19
TGTGCCAGTAGTATTGGCAGGATGGCCGGGGAGCTGTTTTTT
CASSIGRMAGELFF
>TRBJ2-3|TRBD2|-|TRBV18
TGTGCCAGCTCACCACTGCGGGAGGGCCTCTCAGATACGCAGTATTTT
CASSPLREGLSDTQYF
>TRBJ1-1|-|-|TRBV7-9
TGCGCCAGCAGCCAAGACAGGAACACTGAAGCTTTCTTT
CASSQDRNTEAFF
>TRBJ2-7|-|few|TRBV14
TGTGCCAGCAGCCAAGGAGGTTTGTGGTCCTACGAGCAGTACTTC
CASSQGGLWSYEQYF
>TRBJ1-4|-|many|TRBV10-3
TGTGCCATCAGTGAGGAGACGGGATATAATGAAAAACTGTTTTTT
CAISEETGYNEKLFF